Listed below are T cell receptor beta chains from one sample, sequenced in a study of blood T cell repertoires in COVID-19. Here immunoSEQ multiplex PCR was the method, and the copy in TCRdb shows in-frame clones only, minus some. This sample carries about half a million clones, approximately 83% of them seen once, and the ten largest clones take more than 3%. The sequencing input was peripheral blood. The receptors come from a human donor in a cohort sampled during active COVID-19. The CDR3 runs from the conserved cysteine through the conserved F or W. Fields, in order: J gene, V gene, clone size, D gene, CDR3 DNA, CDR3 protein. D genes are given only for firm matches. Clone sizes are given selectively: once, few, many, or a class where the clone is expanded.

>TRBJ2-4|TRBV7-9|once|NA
TGTGCCAGCAGCCTATCCGGGGGTCAAAACATTCAGTACTTC
CASSLSGGQNIQYF
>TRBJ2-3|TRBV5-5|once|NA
TGTGCCAGCAGCTTGGAAGGGGCGGATACGCAGTATTTT
CASSLEGADTQYF
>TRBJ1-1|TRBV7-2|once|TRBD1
TGTGCCAGTAAGCTTACTAGGACAGGGGGCTCTGAAGCTTTCTTT
CASKLTRTGGSEAFF
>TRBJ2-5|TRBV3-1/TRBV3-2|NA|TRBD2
TGTGCCAGCAGTAGAACTAGCGGGAGCGAGACCCAGTACTTC
CASSRTSGSETQYF
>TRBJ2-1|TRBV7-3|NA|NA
TGTGCCAGCAGCTTAAGCGGGAACAATGAGCAGTTCTTC
CASSLSGNNEQFF
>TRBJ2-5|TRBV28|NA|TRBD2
TGTGCCAGCAGTTTATTCTCCGGGAGGCAAGAGACCCAGTACTTC
CASSLFSGRQETQYF
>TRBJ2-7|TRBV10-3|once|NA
TGTGCCACCGGTACGGGACAAGATTACGAGCAGTACTTC
CATGTGQDYEQYF
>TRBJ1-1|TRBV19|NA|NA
TGTGCCAGTAGTAGGGATAGGGTCGGGAGAAACACTGAAGCTTTCTTT
CASSRDRVGRNTEAFF
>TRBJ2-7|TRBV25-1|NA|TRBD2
TGTGCCAGCTCACCCTATAGCGGGACTCCCTACGAGCAGTACTTC
CASSPYSGTPYEQYF
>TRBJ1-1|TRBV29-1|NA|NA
TGCAGCGTTGGTAGATTGCCGAACACTGAAGCTTTCTTT
CSVGRLPNTEAFF
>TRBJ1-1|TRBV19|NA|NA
TGTGCCAGTAGTCCTGATGATCGACAGTTCTCGAACACTGAAGCTTTCTTT
CASSPDDRQFSNTEAFF
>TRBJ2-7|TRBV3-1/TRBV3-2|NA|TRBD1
TGTGCCAGCAGCCAAACCGGGACAGGGACCTCGAGCTTGTACTTC
CASSQTGTGTSSLYF
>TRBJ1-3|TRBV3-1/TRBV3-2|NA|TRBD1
TGTGCCAGCAGCCGTCATCCGGGACAGAACTCTGGAAACACCATATATTTT
CASSRHPGQNSGNTIYF
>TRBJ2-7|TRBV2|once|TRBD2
TGTGCCAGCAGTGAATCTCGCGGGAGGGCTTACGAGCAGTACTTC
CASSESRGRAYEQYF
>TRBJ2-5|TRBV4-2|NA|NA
TGTGCCAGCAGCCAATTTTTGGACGGGAACCCGGAGACCCAGTACTTC
CASSQFLDGNPETQYF
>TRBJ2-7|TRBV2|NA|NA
TGTGCCAGCAGTGAACAGTCTAGTGGTTTCAACGAGCAGTACTTC
CASSEQSSGFNEQYF
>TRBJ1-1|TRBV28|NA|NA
TGTGCCAGCCGAGGCGGGGGGATTGAAGCTTTCTTT
CASRGGGIEAFF
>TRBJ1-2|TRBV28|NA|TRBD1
TGTGCCAGCAGTTTACTTCGACAGGGCAACTATGGCTACACCTTC
CASSLLRQGNYGYTF
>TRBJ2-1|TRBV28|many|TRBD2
TGTGCCAGCAGTTTTTTTGCGGGAGGCTCCTACAATGAGCAGTTCTTC
CASSFFAGGSYNEQFF
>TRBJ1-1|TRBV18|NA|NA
TGTGCCAGCTCAGCGACAGAGAACACTGAAGCTTTCTTT
CASSATENTEAFF
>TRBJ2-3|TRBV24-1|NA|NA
TGTGCCACCAGTGGGAGAGGAGGGCGAGGCACAGATACGCAGTATTTT
CATSGRGGRGTDTQYF
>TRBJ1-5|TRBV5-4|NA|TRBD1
TGTGCCAGCAGCTCCCAAGGACAGGGCTTCAATCAGCCCCAGCATTTT
CASSSQGQGFNQPQHF
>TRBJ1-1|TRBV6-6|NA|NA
TGTGCCAGCACCCCCCCGAGCGGAGAGAGCACTGAAGCTTTCTTT
CASTPPSGESTEAFF
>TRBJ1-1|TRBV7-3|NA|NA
TGTGCCAGCAGCCCGGGAGGCGTCGGTGAAGCTTTCTTT
CASSPGGVGEAFF
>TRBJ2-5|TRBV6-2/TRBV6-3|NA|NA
TGTGCCAGCAGTTACCGGGCAAGGGGGAGGGCCATTGTAGATGAGACCCAGTACTTC
CASSYRARGRAIVDETQYF
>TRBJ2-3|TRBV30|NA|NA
TGTGCCTGGAGTGTACTGGGCGGGGCTAGCACAGATACGCAGTATTTT
CAWSVLGGASTDTQYF
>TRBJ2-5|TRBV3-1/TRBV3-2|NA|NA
TGTGCCAGCAGCCTGGGGACACTCCAAGAGACCCAGTACTTC
CASSLGTLQETQYF
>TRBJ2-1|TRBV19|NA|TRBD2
TGTGCCAGTAGTCTGAGGGGCGGGACTAGCGGGAGAAATGAGCAGTTCTTC
CASSLRGGTSGRNEQFF
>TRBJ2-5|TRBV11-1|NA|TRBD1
TGTGCCAGCGGAGCACAGGGGAGAGGGGAGACCCAGTACTTC
CASGAQGRGETQYF
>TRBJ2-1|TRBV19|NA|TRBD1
TGTGCCAGTAGTAAATTCAGGGGGCGCACCTACAATGAGCAGTTCTTC
CASSKFRGRTYNEQFF
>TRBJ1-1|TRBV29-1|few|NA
TGCAGCGCCATTCAAACGAGGGGAGGAGCTTTCTTT
CSAIQTRGGAFF
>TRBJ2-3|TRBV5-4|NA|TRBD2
TGTGCCAGCAGCTTGGCTGGGCTAGCGGGAGGGCTAAGCACAGATACGCAGTATTTT
CASSLAGLAGGLSTDTQYF
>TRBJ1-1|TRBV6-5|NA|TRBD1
TGTGCCAGCAGTAGAAGACAGGGCTTAAGCACTGAAGCTTTCTTT
CASSRRQGLSTEAFF
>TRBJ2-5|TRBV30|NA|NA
TGTGCCTGGGGGCGCAGGGGAGGGGCAGAGACCCAGTACTTC
CAWGRRGGAETQYF
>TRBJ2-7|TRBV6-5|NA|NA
TGTGCCAGCAGTTCAACTTTAGCGGAGCCCGCCGAGGAGCAGTACTTC
CASSSTLAEPAEEQYF
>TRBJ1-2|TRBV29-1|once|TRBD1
TGCAGCGTTGAGGGACAGGGCAATGGCTACACCTTC
CSVEGQGNGYTF
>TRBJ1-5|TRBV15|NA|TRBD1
TGTGCCACCAGCGTGACAGGGGTGGCGGGTCAGCCCCAGCATTTT
CATSVTGVAGQPQHF
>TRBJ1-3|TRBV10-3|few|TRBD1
TGTGCCGTTGGGACAGGGCAAGGAAACACCATATATTTT
CAVGTGQGNTIYF
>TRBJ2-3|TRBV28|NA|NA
TGTGCCAGCAGGGAGGGAGATACGCAGTATTTT
CASREGDTQYF
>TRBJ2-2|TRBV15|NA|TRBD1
TGTGCCACCAGCAGCCTAACAGGGGGCGTCGGGGAGCTGTTTTTT
CATSSLTGGVGELFF
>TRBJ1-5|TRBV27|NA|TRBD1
TGTGCCAGCAGTTTAGGGACAGGGGGCCTGAATCAGCCCCAGCATTTT
CASSLGTGGLNQPQHF
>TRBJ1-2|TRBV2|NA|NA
TGTGCCAGCAGTTCGGACAGAACCTATGGCTACACCTTC
CASSSDRTYGYTF
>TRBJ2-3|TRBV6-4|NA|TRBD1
TGTGCCAGCAGTAGAGACAGGGCAGATACGCAGTATTTT
CASSRDRADTQYF
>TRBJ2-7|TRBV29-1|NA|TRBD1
TGCAGCGTGGGGACAGGGAACTCCTACGAGCAGTACTTC
CSVGTGNSYEQYF
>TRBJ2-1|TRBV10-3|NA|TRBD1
TGTGCCATCAGTGAGTCAAACAGGGGCGATGAGCAGTTCTTC
CAISESNRGDEQFF
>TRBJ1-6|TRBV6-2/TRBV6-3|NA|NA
TGTGCCAGCAGTACGGGGAATTCACCCCTCCACTTT
CASSTGNSPLHF
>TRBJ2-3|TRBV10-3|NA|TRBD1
TGTGCCATCAGCTGGACAGGGGGCAGAGATACGCAGTATTTT
CAISWTGGRDTQYF
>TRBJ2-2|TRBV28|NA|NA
TGTGCCAGCACCCTCTTGTTCTCAGGCACCGGGGAGCTGTTTTTT
CASTLLFSGTGELFF
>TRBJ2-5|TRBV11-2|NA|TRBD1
TGTGCCAGCAGCTTAGCCGGGACAGGGGGCCTCAAGACCCAGTACTTC
CASSLAGTGGLKTQYF
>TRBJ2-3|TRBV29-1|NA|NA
TGCAGCGACAACACAGGGTCGGGCACAGATACGCAGTATTTT
CSDNTGSGTDTQYF
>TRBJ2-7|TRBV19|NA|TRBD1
TGTGCCAGTAGCCCCGGGACAGGGTCTCACGAGCAGTACTTC
CASSPGTGSHEQYF
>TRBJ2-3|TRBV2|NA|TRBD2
TGTGCCAGCGATGAGGTAGTTCTAGCGGGAGCAGATACGCAGTATTTT
CASDEVVLAGADTQYF
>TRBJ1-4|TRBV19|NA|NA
TGTGCCAGTAGTATAGGGGTCAGGGAAGGGGAAAAACTGTTTTTT
CASSIGVREGEKLFF
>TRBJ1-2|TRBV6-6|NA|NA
TGTGCCAGCACCTCTGAGCCACCGGTCTTGGGCTACACCTTC
CASTSEPPVLGYTF
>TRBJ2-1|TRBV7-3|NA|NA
TGTGCCAGCAGCTTAAGTGGCGGGGCGACCTACAATGAGCAGTTCTTC
CASSLSGGATYNEQFF